This T cell receptor (beta chain) stems from a study of shared clonotypes between healthy human individuals. Study-level findings and limits: Generation probabilities were higher for clonotypes shared across all four sorted-subset donors than for unshared ones. Apart from blood, nothing was sampled; tissue repertoires likely differ.

This CDR3 region has 15 residues. The V end lost 4 bases, the J end lost 5 bases, and 15 bases lay between the germline ends. Looked up from germline, CDR1 is SGHVS and CDR2 is FQNEAQ. As to this clone: Its antigen is currently unknown.

Method: immunoSEQ multiplex PCR; TCRdb's copy keeps in-frame clones and lacks some. This sample carries 1.5 million to 2.5 million clones, roughly 94% of them seen once, and the ten largest clones take around 1.2%. Naive CD8 cells comprised CD45RO-negative, CCR7-positively selected cells, excluding terminally differentiated effector memory CD45RA+ cells. All the donors were Caucasian adults who lived in Nashville, Tennessee. This TCR was recovered from a man younger than 35 in good health. The sample taken for sequencing was naive CD8+ T cells sorted from blood. The V call is TRBV7-8, the J call TRBJ1-5; perhaps TRBD1 as D (6 bases). In nucleotides, the CDR3 is TGTGCCAGCAGCTCCGGGCTAGGGGGGGATCAGCCCCAGCATTTT. It encodes CASSSGLGGDQPQHF.